This TCR beta chain was obtained from a study of cytomegalovirus exposure and HLA in healthy donors. Study-wide context: Drawn from HLA-typed donors, 65 million to 100 million unique TCRs were held in an early data release. Study-level findings and limits: Altogether, 150 to 200 TCR beta chains were recorded as cytomegalovirus-associated.

PCR employed 60 Vbeta and 13 Jbeta primers. Measured with immunoSEQ multiplex PCR; TCRdb has only the in-frame clones, and not every one. The table has about 25,000 clones, about four fifths seen once; the top ten hold about 4.2%. A remark on this clone: Its antigen remains unidentified.

Sequencing was carried out using PBMCs. This sequence was found in a male donor in good health and CMV-seronegative.

Here the CDR3 DNA reads TGTGCCAGTAGTTTCGGACTAGCGGGAGATCTGACGGGTGAGCAGTTCTTC. It encodes CASSFGLAGDLTGEQFF. The gene calls are TRBV19 and TRBJ2-1, with TRBD2 matching over 13 bases. The length of the CDR3 is 17 residues. The V gene end was trimmed by 5 bases and the J gene end by 9 bases; junction bases not matched to a gene: 13. Germline V gene sequence: CDR1 LNHDA, CDR2 SQIVND (reference sequence).